This TCR beta chain was profiled in a study of blood T cell repertoires in COVID-19. About the study: Acute and convalescent COVID-19 samples came from the United States, Italy and Spain.

V trimming: 5 bases; J trimming: 8 bases; junction bases outside the gene matches: 5. This CDR3 is built from 14 residues. Germline CDR1 MDHEN, CDR2 SYDVKM. Method: immunoSEQ multiplex PCR; TCRdb's copy keeps in-frame clones and lacks some. The data contain approximately 50,000 clones, 85% of them seen just once; the ten biggest clones take up 10% to 13%. This TCR came from a human donor in a cohort sampled during active COVID-19. Sequencing input: peripheral blood. The rearrangement joins TRBV28 to TRBJ2-1; 11 bases map to TRBD2. In nucleotides, the CDR3 is TGTGCCAGCAGTACTAGCGGGAGTATCGATGAGCAGTTCTTC. It is translated as CASSTSGSIDEQFF.